One sample yielded the 25 T cell receptor beta chains listed below, sequenced in a study of CD8 T cells in Susac syndrome. With random hexamers, reverse transcription was performed on roughly 0.5 to 1 ug of RNA. TCRdb ran MiXCR on the immunoSEQ multiplex PCR reads and lists one entry per CDR3 protein. Among about 150,000 distinct CDR3 sequences listed, 85% to 95% were seen once. The sequenced material came from CD4+ T cells from PBMCs. These receptors were collected from a human donor with multiple sclerosis.

The chain links TRBV4-3 to TRBJ1-1, with D unresolved. Trimming took off 0 bases at V and 5 bases at J, with 7 bases between the two ends. Germline V CDR1 and CDR2: LGHNA, YSLEER. The CDR3 covers 13 residues. The CDR3 nucleotides are TGCGCCAGCAGCCAAGATATAGGAACTGAAGCTTTCTTT. Its translation is CASSQDIGTEAFF.

The V call is TRBV6-6, the J call TRBJ2-7; 8 nucleotides align to TRBD2. Germline trimming cut 6 bases from V and 2 bases from J; bases unmatched to any gene: 9. The CDR3 extends over 15 amino acids. Germline V CDR1 and CDR2: MNHNY, SVGAGI (reference sequence). The CDR3 region is CASSPGGHKAYEQYF. In DNA form, the CDR3 reads TGTGCCAGCAGCCCGGGGGGGCATAAAGCCTACGAGCAGTACTTC.

The V and J genes are TRBV19 and TRBJ2-7; 12 bases are a match to TRBD2. The junction had 3 bases not matched to a gene; V was cut back by 10 bases and J by 2 bases. This CDR3 is 13 amino acids long. Germline-derived CDR1 and CDR2 are LNHDA and SQIVND (reference sequence). The CDR3 spells CATRTSGAYEQYF. The CDR3 coding sequence is TGTGCCACAAGGACTAGCGGGGCCTACGAGCAGTACTTC.

This chain links TRBV5-1 with TRBJ2-7; 8 nucleotides align to TRBD2. Germline assignment: CDR1 SGHRS and CDR2 YFSETQ. V was clipped by 4 bases and J by 0 bases; unmatched bases: 9. CDR3 length equals 16 residues. The CDR3 region has the DNA TGCGCCAGCAGCCAAAGCGGGGGCCCAAACTCCTACGAGCAGTACTTC. Protein product: CASSQSGGPNSYEQYF. The entire variable domain, with the rest obtained from reference TRBV5-1 and TRBJ2-7, is as follows: KAGVTQTPRYLIKTRGQQVTLSCSPISGHRSVSWYQQTPGQGLQFLFEYFSETQRNKGNFPGRFSGRQFSNSRSEMNVSTLELGDSALYLCASSQSGGPNSYEQYFGPGTRLTVT.

The chain joins TRBV12-3 or TRBV12-4 to TRBJ2-4; 9 bases map to TRBD2. This CDR3 has 15 residues. The V segment lost 2 bases and the J segment 8 bases; nucleotides outside the gene matches: 7. The CDR3 sequence: CASSLSTSGFHIQYF. CDR3 coding DNA: TGTGCCAGCAGTTTATCGACTAGCGGTTTTCACATTCAGTACTTC.

V is TRBV29-1 and J is TRBJ1-4; unclear D gene. V was cut by 4 bases and J by 3 bases, with 9 bases left in between. The CDR3 has 13 amino acids. The germline V gene encodes CDR1 SQVTM and CDR2 ANQGSEA. The CDR3 DNA reads as TGCAGCGTTGGCGGGGTGCCTAATGAAAAACTGTTTTTT. This encodes CSVGGVPNEKLFF.

This clonotype was counted between two and nine times. The chain combines TRBV7-9 with TRBJ1-2; TRBD1 aligns across 7 bases. Germline V gene sequence: CDR1 SEHNR, CDR2 FQNEAQ (reference sequence). V gave up 6 bases and J gave up 2 bases; unmatched junction bases: 3. This CDR3 spans 13 amino acids. In nucleotides, the CDR3 is TGTGCCAGCAGTTTACAGGGGAACTATGGCTACACCTTC. It translates to CASSLQGNYGYTF.

The CDR3 sequence is CSARPYGYTF. The DNA for the CDR3 is TGCAGTGCTAGACCCTATGGCTACACCTTC. The rearrangement links TRBV20-1 to TRBJ1-2; D is undetermined. This CDR3 spans 10 amino acids. The ends were cut back, 2 bases at V and 4 bases at J, with 2 bases in the middle. Germline CDR1 and CDR2: DFQATT and SNEGSKA (reference sequence).

The chain has TRBV20-1 and TRBJ2-2, with TRBD1 matching 9 bases. Germline CDR1 is DFQATT and CDR2 is SNEGSKA (reference sequence). This CDR3 contains 16 residues. V gave up 0 bases and J gave up 5 bases; unmatched junction bases: 7. CDR3 nucleotide sequence: TGCAGTGCTAGAGACACAGGGGGCAGTAGGACCGGGGAGCTGTTTTTT. Residues: CSARDTGGSRTGELFF.

The gene calls are TRBV7-2 and TRBJ1-6; D is unclear. CDR1 SGHTA and CDR2 FQGNSA come from the germline V gene. The CDR3 runs 15 residues. Trimming took off 0 bases at V and 5 bases at J, with 8 bases between the two ends. The chain's CDR3 is CASSLALGNNSPLHF. DNA of the CDR3: TGTGCCAGCAGCTTAGCGCTAGGGAATAATTCACCCCTCCACTTT.

The chain carries TRBV20-1 and TRBJ2-5, with D unresolved. The CDR3 consists of 11 residues. Trimming stripped 0 bases from V and 5 bases from J, with 4 bases between. Germline V gene data show CDR1 as DFQATT and CDR2 as SNEGSKA (reference sequence). The CDR3 here is CSARDQETQYF. CDR3 DNA: TGCAGTGCTAGAGATCAGGAGACCCAGTACTTC.

The J gene is TRBJ2-1, the V gene TRBV24-1; TRBD1 matches at 9 bases. The germline V gene has CDR1 KGHDR and CDR2 SFDVKD. The J segment lost 7 bases and the V segment lost 1 base, leaving 7 bases of the junction unmatched. The CDR3 loop spans 16 amino acids. The CDR3 protein is CATSDLSGTGTNEQFF. CDR3 DNA sequence: TGTGCCACCAGTGATTTATCCGGGACAGGGACGAATGAGCAGTTCTTC.

The CDR3 bases are TGTGCCTGGAGTCGGCCGGGGGTAATCAACACCGGGGAGCTGTTTTTT. The encoded protein is CAWSRPGVINTGELFF. V gene TRBV30 combines with J gene TRBJ2-2; tentatively, D is TRBD2 (6 bases). In germline, CDR1 is GTSNPN, CDR2 SVGIG (reference sequence). Trimming stripped 2 bases from V and 2 bases from J, with 15 bases between. CDR3 length: 16 amino acids.

This clonotype was seen a few times. The rearrangement uses TRBV12-3 or TRBV12-4 and TRBJ1-2; D gene ambiguous. CDR3 length equals 13 residues. Trimming shortened V by 1 base and J by 4 bases, and 7 bases separated the two germline ends. The DNA of the CDR3 is TGTGCCAGCAGTTTAGTAGCAGGCTATGGCTACACCTTC. Translating gives CASSLVAGYGYTF.

This clonotype was detected only once. CDR3 DNA sequence: TGCAGCGTAGACAGGCAAAACTTCTATGGCTACACCTTC. It encodes CSVDRQNFYGYTF. The V and J genes are TRBV29-1 and TRBJ1-2; tentatively, D is TRBD1 (6 bases). V dropped 6 bases and J dropped 4 bases, with 15 bases sitting between them. This CDR3 has 13 residues. Germline V gene data show CDR1 as SQVTM and CDR2 as ANQGSEA.

The chain carries TRBV10-3 and TRBJ1-2; 11 bases are shared with TRBD1. Looked up from germline, CDR1 is ENHRY and CDR2 is SYGVKD. J lost 8 bases, V lost 7 bases, and 12 bases had no gene match. This CDR3 is 15 amino acids long. CDR3 region: CAITTGQGASRGYTF. Written as DNA, the CDR3 is TGTGCCATCACCACAGGACAGGGGGCGTCTAGGGGCTACACCTTC.

The chain combines TRBV28 with TRBJ2-3; D may be TRBD2 (6 bases). Germline V lookup: CDR1 MDHEN, CDR2 SYDVKM. Trimming removed 6 bases from V and 0 bases from J, with 13 bases in between. This CDR3 has 15 residues. The CDR3 DNA reads TGTGCCAGCAGCAGACCTGCGGGGAGCACAGATACGCAGTATTTT. It translates to CASSRPAGSTDTQYF. Using reference TRBV28 and TRBJ2-3 for the parts outside the CDR3, the full variable domain is DVKVTQSSRYLVKRTGEKVFLECVQDMDHENMFWYRQDPGLGLRLIYFSYDVKMKEKGDIPEGYSVSREKKERFSLILESASTNQTSMYLCASSRPAGSTDTQYFGPGTRLTVL.

The J gene is TRBJ2-5, the V gene TRBV10-3; unclear D gene. The CDR3 extends over 13 amino acids. The V end lost 5 bases, the J end lost 5 bases, and 12 bases lay between the germline ends. Germline values: CDR1 ENHRY, CDR2 SYGVKD. Written as DNA, the CDR3 is TGTGCCATCAGTTTAAGGATAGGGGAGACCCAGTACTTC. Its translation is CAISLRIGETQYF.

The V and J genes are TRBV15 and TRBJ2-5, with TRBD1 matching 9 bases. The CDR3 consists of 16 residues. The V gene end was trimmed by 2 bases and the J gene end by 3 bases; junction bases not matched to a gene: 7. Germline V gives CDR1 LNHNV, CDR2 YYDKDF (reference sequence). The DNA of the CDR3 is TGTGCCACCAGCAGAAACCCGGGACAGGGTGAAGAGACCCAGTACTTC. Translating it yields CATSRNPGQGEETQYF.

This sequence joins TRBV20-1 and TRBJ2-7, with D tentatively TRBD1 (6 bases). V was clipped by 5 bases and J by 3 bases, with 17 bases between them. Germline V CDR1 and CDR2: DFQATT, SNEGSKA (reference sequence). The CDR3 consists of 14 residues. As DNA, the CDR3 is TGCAGTGCTGTTGAACAGGGAACCATCTACGAGCAGTACTTC. Its protein is CSAVEQGTIYEQYF.

CDR3 sequence: CASSPSSGNYGYTF. The CDR3 DNA sequence: TGTGCCAGCAGCCCGTCCTCAGGGAACTATGGCTACACCTTC. The chain links TRBV9 to TRBJ1-2, with a weak D call TRBD1 (5 bases). The V and J ends lost 4 bases and 2 bases respectively, with 12 bases between them. Germline V gives CDR1 SGDLS, CDR2 YYNGEE. CDR3 size: 14 residues.

This clonotype was observed once. V usage is TRBV29-1 and J usage is TRBJ1-3, with no clear D. The V gene lost 7 bases and the J gene lost 0 bases, with 13 bases spanning the gap. The germline CDR1 and CDR2 sequences are SQVTM and ANQGSEA. CDR3 size: 14 residues. CDR3 protein: CSAGSARSGNTIYF. In nucleotides, the CDR3 is TGCAGCGCCGGGTCCGCCCGCTCTGGAAACACCATATATTTT.

This chain connects TRBV2 to TRBJ2-5, with TRBD1 matching over 7 bases. With 9 bases clipped from V and 5 bases from J, the junction kept 9 bases outside the gene matches. Germline V gene data show CDR1 as SNHLY and CDR2 as FYNNEI. The CDR3 runs to 13 residues. In DNA form, the CDR3 reads TGTGCCAGATCGGGACAGACAAGCGAGACCCAGTACTTC. Translated: CARSGQTSETQYF. Full variable domain (remainder filled in from reference TRBV2 and TRBJ2-5): EPEVTQTPSHQVTQMGQEVILRCVPISNHLYFYWYRQILGQKVEFLVSFYNNEISEKSEIFDDQFSVERPDGSNFTLKIRSTKLEDSAMYFCARSGQTSETQYFGPGTRLLVL.

The chain carries TRBV6-2 or TRBV6-3 and TRBJ1-2, with a weak D call TRBD1 (6 bases). V lost 6 bases, J lost 4 bases, and 12 bases lay in between. This CDR3 is built from 13 residues. Germline V gene sequence: CDR1 MNHEY, CDR2 SVGEGT. CDR3 sequence (DNA): TGTGCCAGCAGGACCAGGGGACCCTATGGCTACACCTTC. It translates to CASRTRGPYGYTF.

V is TRBV13 and J is TRBJ2-4; possibly TRBD2 for D (5 bases). This CDR3 spans 17 amino acids. Germline CDR1 and CDR2: PRHDT and FYEKMQ (reference sequence). Trimming shortened V by 6 bases and J by 1 base, and 19 bases separated the two germline ends. The CDR3 is CASSRSSRREAKNIQYF. Written as DNA, the CDR3 is TGTGCCAGCAGTAGGTCAAGCAGAAGGGAGGCCAAAAACATTCAGTACTTC.